A selection of T cell receptor beta chains follows, all from one sample in a study of blood T cells in healthy people across ages. MiXCR was run by TCRdb on the 5' RACE reads, yielding one entry per CDR3 protein. The sample holds roughly 730,000 distinct CDR3 sequences, about 61% seen once. The material sequenced was blood. These receptors were taken from a man aged 35 to 55 in good health. Each CDR3 is given with its conserved first and last residue. A D gene is named only where the DNA matches it firmly. Clone size is shown for a subset of rows, as once, few, many or a class of expanded clone.

j_call d_call v_call clone_size cdr3_nt cdr3_aa
TRBJ2-3 . TRBV20-1 . TGCAGTGCTCGTGACGGGGTTACGCAGTATTTT CSARDGVTQYF
TRBJ2-5 TRBD1 TRBV29-1 . TGCAGCGTTGATGGTGACAGGGCAGGCGAGACCCAGTACTTC CSVDGDRAGETQYF
TRBJ1-2 . TRBV20-1 . TGCAGTGCTAGGGCCCCAACAGGGAGGGCCTATGGCTACACCTTC CSARAPTGRAYGYTF
TRBJ2-1 TRBD1 TRBV29-1 few TGCAGCGTTGAAGGGGACAGGGACCAAGGGGGCAATGAGCAGTTCTTC CSVEGDRDQGGNEQFF
TRBJ2-7 . TRBV12-3/TRBV12-4 few TGTGCCAGCAGTTTGAAGCTATTTAGGCTCGAGCAGTACTTC CASSLKLFRLEQYF
TRBJ1-5 . TRBV15 . TGTGCCACCAGCAGCAGGGGTTCCAATCAGCCCCAGCATTTT CATSSRGSNQPQHF
TRBJ1-1 . TRBV12-3/TRBV12-4 few TGTGCCAGCAGTCTACTAGGGATTTGGAACACTGAAGCTTTCTTT CASSLLGIWNTEAFF
TRBJ2-5 . TRBV18 many TGTGCCAGCAGTCCTAGACAAGAGACCCAGTACTTC CASSPRQETQYF
TRBJ2-7 . TRBV2 . TGTGCCAGCAAGCGTGCTTTACTCTACGAGCAGTACTTC CASKRALLYEQYF
TRBJ1-4 TRBD1 TRBV7-9 . TGTGCCAGCAGCTATATCGACAGGGCGGTGTTTTTT CASSYIDRAVFF
TRBJ2-3 . TRBV12-3/TRBV12-4 . TGTGCCAGCAGTTTGGGTAGTATGGGCACAGATACGCAGTATTTT CASSLGSMGTDTQYF
TRBJ2-5 TRBD2 TRBV5-1 once TGCGCCAGCAGCTTACTCCGGGGAGCGGGGTCCCAAGAGACCCAGTACTTC CASSLLRGAGSQETQYF
TRBJ2-5 . TRBV12-3/TRBV12-4 . TGTGCCAGCAGCCAGGACGGACCCCAAGAGACCCAGTACTTC CASSQDGPQETQYF
TRBJ2-3 TRBD2 TRBV5-1 . TGCGCCAGCAGCTTCCTAGCGGGAGATGCCACAGATACGCAGTATTTT CASSFLAGDATDTQYF
TRBJ2-5 TRBD1 TRBV20-1 . TGCAGTGCCATCGGGACAGGGGGTTGGGAGACCCAGTACTTC CSAIGTGGWETQYF
TRBJ1-2 . TRBV27 . TGTGCCAGCAGTTTAAGGGGCACACCACGAGGAGCGAACTATGGCTACACCTTC CASSLRGTPRGANYGYTF
TRBJ1-4 . TRBV20-1 . TGCAGTGCTAGTCCCGAGAATGAAAAACTGTTTTTT CSASPENEKLFF
TRBJ1-2 TRBD1 TRBV11-2 . TGTGCCAGCAGCGTAGCCGTGACAGGGGCCTATGGCTACACCTTC CASSVAVTGAYGYTF
TRBJ2-5 . TRBV20-1 few TGCAGTGCTAGTTATCTGGGGCGGGAGACCCAGTACTTC CSASYLGRETQYF
TRBJ2-1 TRBD2 TRBV27 . TGTGCCAGCATCACGGGAGGCAATGAGCAGTTCTTC CASITGGNEQFF
TRBJ1-2 TRBD1 TRBV29-1 . TGCAGCGTTAAAGGGGGACAGACAAACTATGGCTACACCTTC CSVKGGQTNYGYTF
TRBJ1-5 . TRBV6-1 . TGTGCCAGCAGTGAAAAATCCAATCAGCATTTT CASSEKSNQHF
TRBJ2-3 . TRBV9 . TGTGCCAGCAGCGTAGAACAGACGGGGACAGATACGCAGTATTTT CASSVEQTGTDTQYF
TRBJ2-1 TRBD2 TRBV4-2 few TGTGCCAGCAGCCAAGAAGCGACGGGGGGGCATGGGAATGAGCAGTTCTTC CASSQEATGGHGNEQFF
TRBJ2-3 . TRBV20-1 . TGCAGTGCTAGGGAAGTTCAGGGGACAGATACGCAGTATTTT CSAREVQGTDTQYF
TRBJ2-7 TRBD1 TRBV24-1 . TGTGCCACCAGTGACTCCATTGGGACAGGGGGCTACGAGCAGTACTTC CATSDSIGTGGYEQYF
TRBJ2-4 . TRBV29-1 many TGCAGCGTTGAAACAGAGGGCGCCAAAAACATTCAGTACTTC CSVETEGAKNIQYF
TRBJ2-5 TRBD2 TRBV7-3 few TGTGCCAGCAGCCAGTTCCCCGGGACTATCCAAGAGACCCAGTACTTC CASSQFPGTIQETQYF
TRBJ2-2 . TRBV12-3/TRBV12-4 . TGTGCCAGCAGTTTCTGGGGAGGGGGCACCGGGGAGCTGTTTTTT CASSFWGGGTGELFF
TRBJ2-7 . TRBV29-1 few TGCAGCATTGGGTTACAGGGCTACGAGCAGTACTTC CSIGLQGYEQYF
TRBJ2-1 . TRBV20-1 . TGCAGTGCTAGAGATCCGCGGAACCCAGCCTACAATGAGCAGTTCTTC CSARDPRNPAYNEQFF
TRBJ1-5 . TRBV5-1 . TGCGCCAGCAGCTTGGCCGGAAGGGAAAATCAGCCCCAGCATTTT CASSLAGRENQPQHF
TRBJ2-5 TRBD2 TRBV7-3 . TGTGCCAGCAGCTCCGATCCCGGGACTAGTTTGTACCAAGAGACCCAGTACTTC CASSSDPGTSLYQETQYF
TRBJ2-1 . TRBV18 . TGTGCCAGCTCACCCCCAACGGGGGAGAGGACCTATAATGATCAGTTCTTC CASSPPTGERTYNDQFF
TRBJ1-6 . TRBV12-3/TRBV12-4 . TGTGCCAGCAGCGGGGGCTTTATTGGACGGGGCTATAATTCACCCCTCCACTTT CASSGGFIGRGYNSPLHF
TRBJ2-1 . TRBV11-2 . TGTGCCAGCAGCCCCTACCGGGATGAGCAGTTCTTC CASSPYRDEQFF
TRBJ2-1 . TRBV5-6 . TGTGCCAGCCGAACTGACCGATTCGAGCAGTTCTTC CASRTDRFEQFF
TRBJ2-7 . TRBV7-9 . TGTGCCAGCAGCCGTCAACCAGCGTACGAGCAGTACTTC CASSRQPAYEQYF
TRBJ2-7 . TRBV5-6 . TGTGCCAGCAGCGATGGGACTGCCACAGCCTACGAGCAGTACTTC CASSDGTATAYEQYF
TRBJ1-5 TRBD1 TRBV12-3/TRBV12-4 . TGTGCCAGCAGTGGGACAGGGGGCGCAGGTCAGCCCCAGCATTTT CASSGTGGAGQPQHF
TRBJ2-7 . TRBV10-3 . TGTGCCATCAGCACCCGGGACACGAGCTCCTACGAGCAGTACTTC CAISTRDTSSYEQYF
TRBJ2-1 . TRBV28 . TGTGCCAGCACCCTGGGGTGGGGGGAGCAGTTCTTC CASTLGWGEQFF
TRBJ2-5 . TRBV20-1 few TGCAGTGCTAACCCGGCCGAGGGGATAGAGACCCAGTACTTC CSANPAEGIETQYF
TRBJ2-3 TRBD2 TRBV9 . TGTGCCAGCAGCCTATCGGCTAGCGGGGGGTCTTATCGGACAGATACGCAGTATTTT CASSLSASGGSYRTDTQYF
TRBJ2-7 TRBD1 TRBV7-2 . TGTGCCAGCAGCTCGACTATACCGGGACAGGTAAACTACGAGCAGTACTTC CASSSTIPGQVNYEQYF
TRBJ2-7 . TRBV20-1 . TGCAGTGCTAGAGTACGGGACGCGCGAAACGACGAGCAGTACTTC CSARVRDARNDEQYF